This T cell receptor beta chain came from a study of shared clonotypes between healthy human individuals. Study conclusions and caveats: Clonotypes which were not shared had lower generation probabilities than clonotypes that all four donors shared.

Concerning this clone: Its cognate antigen is unknown.

Deep-level assay runs were performed. Profiled with immunoSEQ multiplex PCR; TCRdb holds only in-frame clones, not every one. The profile shows over a million clones, approximately 80% of them singletons. This CDR3 contains 20 residues. V lost 1 base and J lost 2; bases outside the gene matches: 17. Germline CDR1 reads MDHEN; CDR2 reads SYDVKM. The specimen was memory CD4+ T cells from PBMCs. Subset meaning: CD45RA-negative fraction. V usage is TRBV28 and J usage is TRBJ1-5; 7 positions agree with TRBD1. This clonotype was sampled from a man aged 18 to 35 in good health. Some clones in this sample may be carry-over from other donors' samples. The CDR3 sequence is CASSLFSLGGGLRGNQPQHF. In DNA form, the CDR3 reads TGTGCCAGCAGTTTATTTTCATTAGGGGGCGGTCTTAGGGGCAATCAGCCCCAGCATTTT.